The rows below give T cell receptor beta chains drawn from one sample of a study of T cells and copy number aberrations in small-cell lung cancer. The assay was immunoSEQ multiplex PCR, and TCRdb's table has in-frame clones only and misses some. The sample gives some 130 clones, over 85% of which show up once; around 9.3% is in the top ten. The sample taken for sequencing was tumor tissue. These receptors were collected from a man aged 35 to 55 with small cell lung cancer. The CDR3 runs from the conserved cysteine through the conserved F or W. D genes are given only for firm matches. Expanded clones get a size class; other rows say once, few or many, or leave the size out.

J gene | clone size | D gene | V gene | CDR3 DNA | CDR3 protein
TRBJ1-2 | . | TRBD1 | TRBV5-6 | TGTGCCAGCAGCTACCGTGGGACAGACTTTTATGGCTACACCTTC | CASSYRGTDFYGYTF
TRBJ1-2 | . | TRBD1 | TRBV11-3 | TGTGCCAGCAGCTTGGACAGGGACTATGGCTACACCTTC | CASSLDRDYGYTF
TRBJ2-7 | . | TRBD1 | TRBV18 | TGTGTCAGCTCACCACGACAGGGACCCTGGGACGAGCAGTACTTC | CVSSPRQGPWDEQYF
TRBJ1-1 | . | . | TRBV30 | TGTGCCTGGAGTGTACGGGGGATAGTGAACACTGAAGCTTTCTTT | CAWSVRGIVNTEAFF
TRBJ2-1 | . | TRBD2 | TRBV2 | TGTGCCAGCAGTGAAGCGTTAAGGACCGGGGGGGAGTTCTTC | CASSEALRTGGEFF
TRBJ2-3 | . | TRBD1 | TRBV19 | TGTGCCAGTAGTCCGGGACAGGGACGAAGCACAGATACGCAGTATTTT | CASSPGQGRSTDTQYF
TRBJ1-5 | . | . | TRBV9 | TGTGCCAGCAGCAAAGAAGCGACTCTTGTGCAGCCCCAGCATTTT | CASSKEATLVQPQHF
TRBJ1-6 | . | . | TRBV11-2 | TGTGCCAGCAGCTTAGGGGACAATAATTCACCCCTCCACTTT | CASSLGDNNSPLHF
TRBJ1-4 | . | . | TRBV27 | TGTGCCAGCATTACCAGGGGTGGTGAAAAACTGTTTTTT | CASITRGGEKLFF
TRBJ1-6 | . | TRBD1 | TRBV19 | TGTGCCAGTAGTATAACTGGACAGGGGAATTCACCCCTCCACTTT | CASSITGQGNSPLHF
TRBJ2-3 | . | TRBD2 | TRBV5-1 | TGCGCCAGCAGCTTGGGTAGCGGGCTTGGAGATACGCAGTATTTT | CASSLGSGLGDTQYF
TRBJ2-3 | . | TRBD2 | TRBV4-2 | TGTGCCAGCAGCCAAGGGACTAGCGATAGACCCACAGATACGCAGTATTTT | CASSQGTSDRPTDTQYF
TRBJ1-1 | . | . | TRBV2 | TGTGCCAGCAGTGAAGCCGGGGTGGGGAACACTGAAGCTTTCTTT | CASSEAGVGNTEAFF
TRBJ2-7 | . | . | TRBV30 | TGTGCCTGGAGTCCCGCGGGGTGGGGTGGCGAGCAGTACTTC | CAWSPAGWGGEQYF
TRBJ1-2 | . | . | TRBV7-9 | TGTGCCAGCAGCTTAGCCGCGGGGACTTCTAACTATGGCTACACCTTC | CASSLAAGTSNYGYTF
TRBJ2-7 | . | . | TRBV5-6 | TGTGCCAGCAGCTTTAGGATCGGCGGGGTAACCTACGAGCAGTACTTC | CASSFRIGGVTYEQYF
TRBJ1-4 | . | TRBD1 | TRBV11-3 | TGTGCCAGCAGCGAACAGGGGAATGAAAAACTGTTTTTT | CASSEQGNEKLFF
TRBJ1-2 | . | . | TRBV11-3 | TGTGCCAGCAGCTTAGCACGGGCCGAATATGGCTACACCTTC | CASSLARAEYGYTF
TRBJ2-7 | . | TRBD1 | TRBV11-2 | TGTGCCAGCAGTCCAGACAGGGGGCGAATCTACGAGCAGTACTTC | CASSPDRGRIYEQYF
TRBJ2-5 | . | TRBD1 | TRBV29-1 | TGCAGCGTTGGACAGGGGGGGAGGGAGACCCAGTACTTC | CSVGQGGRETQYF
TRBJ2-7 | . | . | TRBV7-2 | TGTGCCAGCAGCCGCCCGGGATACGAGCAGTACTTC | CASSRPGYEQYF
TRBJ2-3 | . | . | TRBV5-6 | TGTGCCAGCAGCTTGGTTTCGCAGGGAGATACGCAGTATTTT | CASSLVSQGDTQYF
TRBJ1-5 | . | . | TRBV2 | TGTGCCAGCAAACCAGGCCCAAGCAATCAGCCCCAGCATTTT | CASKPGPSNQPQHF
TRBJ2-7 | . | TRBD1 | TRBV18 | TGTGCCAGCTCACCACGACAGGGACCCTGGGACGAGCAGTACTTC | CASSPRQGPWDEQYF
TRBJ1-5 | . | . | TRBV2 | TGTGCCAGCAGTGAAGAGTGGGGGTCCTATCAGCCCCAGCATTTT | CASSEEWGSYQPQHF
TRBJ1-5 | few | . | TRBV30 | TGTGCCTGGAGTGTCGATAATAGCAATCAGCCCCAGCATTTT | CAWSVDNSNQPQHF
TRBJ1-5 | . | . | TRBV7-2 | TGTGCCAGCAGCTTTGAGAGCAATCAGCCCCAGCATTTT | CASSFESNQPQHF
TRBJ2-2 | . | . | TRBV5-1 | TGCGCCAGCAGCTTAAACGACATGAGGGGCACCGGGGAGCTGTTTTTT | CASSLNDMRGTGELFF
TRBJ2-2 | once | . | TRBV4-3 | TGCGCCAGCAGCCCCGGGACCTCCACCGGGGAGCTGGTTTTT | CASSPGTSTGELVF
TRBJ2-3 | . | TRBD2 | TRBV7-2 | TGTGCCAGCAGCTATTTAGCGGGAGGCGGCACAGATACGCAGTATTTT | CASSYLAGGGTDTQYF
TRBJ1-2 | . | . | TRBV5-4 | TGTGCCAGCAGCTTGGGACGGGGGGACTATGGCTACACCTTC | CASSLGRGDYGYTF
TRBJ2-1 | once | . | TRBV5-4 | TGTGCCAGCAGCCAAAACATCAATGAGCAGTTCTTC | CASSQNINEQFF
TRBJ1-3 | . | . | TRBV18 | TGTGCCAGCTCACTAGGGGGGCTCCTCTCTGGAAACACCATATATTTT | CASSLGGLLSGNTIYF
TRBJ1-2 | . | TRBD1 | TRBV29-1 | TGCAGCGCTCTGACAGGGATCACCTATGGCTACACCTTC | CSALTGITYGYTF
TRBJ1-1 | . | . | TRBV6-5 | TGTGCCAGCAGTTACTACCCTGGAAGGGGAAATGAAGCTTTCTTT | CASSYYPGRGNEAFF
TRBJ2-3 | . | . | TRBV7-9 | TGTGCCAGCAGCACCGACACAGATACGCAGTATTTT | CASSTDTDTQYF
TRBJ2-1 | . | . | TRBV25-1 | TGTGCCAGCAGTGCGGACAGCAACTCCTACAATGAGCAGTTCTTC | CASSADSNSYNEQFF
TRBJ2-5 | . | . | TRBV29-1 | TGCAGCGTCCGACAGAAGCTACAAGAGACCCAGTACTTC | CSVRQKLQETQYF
TRBJ1-1 | . | . | TRBV5-1 | TGCGCCAGCAGCTTGGCCCGGGGTGACACTGAAGCTTTCTTT | CASSLARGDTEAFF
TRBJ2-1 | few | TRBD2 | TRBV2 | TGTGCCAGCAACCGACTAGCGGCTTACCAAGAGCAGTTCTTC | CASNRLAAYQEQFF
TRBJ2-5 | . | . | TRBV30 | TGTGCCTGGAGACGAACAAATAAAGAGACCCAGTACTTC | CAWRRTNKETQYF
TRBJ1-1 | . | TRBD1 | TRBV4-2 | TGTGCCAGCAGCCAAGTCGGGACAGACACTGAAGCTTTCTTT | CASSQVGTDTEAFF
TRBJ2-3 | few | . | TRBV30 | TGTGCCTGGAGTGCGGGAGTCCCCCGCACAGATACGCAGTATTTT | CAWSAGVPRTDTQYF
TRBJ2-3 | . | . | TRBV4-3 | TGCGCCAGCAGCCAAGACACGTCTACAGATACGCAGTATTTT | CASSQDTSTDTQYF
TRBJ2-2 | . | . | TRBV5-1 | TGCGCCAGCAGCTTGTTTCACTCCGGGGAGCTGTTTTTT | CASSLFHSGELFF
TRBJ1-5 | . | TRBD1 | TRBV18 | TGTGCCAGCTCACCAAACAGGGGTAATCAGCCCCAGCATTTT | CASSPNRGNQPQHF
TRBJ1-5 | . | . | TRBV4-1 | TGCGCCAGCAGTCAACAGGGTGGCAATCAGCCCCAGCATTTT | CASSQQGGNQPQHF
TRBJ2-2 | . | . | TRBV7-7 | TGTGCTAGCAGCCCTCACAGGGTAGGCACCGGGGAGCTGTTTTTT | CASSPHRVGTGELFF
TRBJ2-7 | . | . | TRBV2 | TGTGCCAGCAAATTCGAAAAGGTCTACGAGCAGTACTTC | CASKFEKVYEQYF
TRBJ2-7 | . | TRBD1 | TRBV27 | TGTGCCAGCAGTACAGGGGGCCAGCTCTACGAGCAGTACTTC | CASSTGGQLYEQYF
TRBJ1-2 | . | . | TRBV7-2 | TGTGCCAGCAGCTTAGATGTAGGACCCTATGGCTACACCTTC | CASSLDVGPYGYTF
TRBJ2-7 | . | . | TRBV6-5 | TGTGCCAGCAGTCCGCGACAGCCACCCTACGAGCAGTACTTC | CASSPRQPPYEQYF
TRBJ1-3 | . | . | TRBV7-2 | TGTGCCAGCAGCTCCAAAGGAGGACGGAGCCCCTTGTCTGGAAACACCATATATTTT | CASSSKGGRSPLSGNTIYF
TRBJ2-7 | . | TRBD1 | TRBV30 | TGTGCCTGTACAGGGGCCACTCAGGCCTACGAGCAGTACTTC | CACTGATQAYEQYF
TRBJ1-2 | . | . | TRBV6-4 | TGTGCCAGCAGTATGCCTTACTCACACGGAAAGACCTATGGCTTC | CASSMPYSHGKTYGF
TRBJ2-5 | . | TRBD1 | TRBV5-1 | TGCGCCAGCCGGACAGGGGCGCAGGGCCAAGAGACCCAGTACTTC | CASRTGAQGQETQYF